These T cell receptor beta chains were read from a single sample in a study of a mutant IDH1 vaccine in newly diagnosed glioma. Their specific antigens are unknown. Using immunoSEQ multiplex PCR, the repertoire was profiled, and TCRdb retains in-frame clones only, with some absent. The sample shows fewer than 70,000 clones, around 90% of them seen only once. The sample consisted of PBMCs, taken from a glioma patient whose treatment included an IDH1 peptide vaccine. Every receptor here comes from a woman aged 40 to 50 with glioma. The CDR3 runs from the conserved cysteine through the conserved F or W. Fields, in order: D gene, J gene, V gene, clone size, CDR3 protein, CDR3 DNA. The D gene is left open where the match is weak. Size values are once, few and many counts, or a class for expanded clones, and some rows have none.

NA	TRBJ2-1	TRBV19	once	CASSRAAGSYNEQFF	TGTGCCAGTAGTCGGGCGGCCGGGTCCTACAATGAGCAGTTCTTC
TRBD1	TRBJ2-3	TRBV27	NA	CASSPGQGVPATQYF	TGTGCCAGCAGTCCGGGACAGGGGGTTCCAGCTACGCAGTATTTT
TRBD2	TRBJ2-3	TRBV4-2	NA	CASSQVGRADTQYF	TGTGCCAGCAGCCAAGTAGGGAGGGCAGATACGCAGTATTTT
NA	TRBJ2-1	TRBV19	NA	CASSKGMDYNEQFF	TGTGCCAGTAGTAAGGGGATGGATTACAATGAGCAGTTCTTC
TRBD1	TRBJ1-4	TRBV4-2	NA	CASSLSTGGGEKLFF	TGTGCCAGCAGCCTGTCCACAGGGGGCGGTGAAAAACTGTTTTTT
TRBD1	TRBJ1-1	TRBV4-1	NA	CASPNRGQDTEAFF	TGCGCCAGCCCCAACAGGGGGCAGGACACTGAAGCTTTCTTT
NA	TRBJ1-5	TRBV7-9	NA	CASSLTADSNQPQHF	TGTGCCAGCAGCTTAACCGCGGATAGCAATCAGCCCCAGCATTTT
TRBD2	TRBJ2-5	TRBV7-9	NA	CASSDRGAAGIQTQYF	TGTGCCAGCAGCGATCGGGGCGCAGCGGGAATCCAGACCCAGTACTTC
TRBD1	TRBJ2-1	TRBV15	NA	CATSRAPGTADYNEQFF	TGTGCCACCAGCAGAGCACCCGGGACAGCAGACTACAATGAGCAGTTCTTC
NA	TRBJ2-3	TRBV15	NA	CATSSLLGLSDTQYF	TGTGCCACCAGCAGCCTGCTTGGACTGTCAGATACGCAGTATTTT
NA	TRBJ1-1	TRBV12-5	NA	CASGQWAGEVGRNTEAFF	TGTGCTAGTGGCCAGTGGGCGGGGGAGGTTGGAAGGAACACTGAAGCTTTCTTT
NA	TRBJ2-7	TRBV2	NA	CASRERFILYEQYF	TGTGCCAGCAGAGAGCGGTTTATCCTCTACGAGCAGTACTTC
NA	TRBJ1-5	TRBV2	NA	CASRVGEPQHF	TGTGCCAGCAGGGTGGGGGAGCCCCAGCATTTT
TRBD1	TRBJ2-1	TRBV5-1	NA	CASSWTGYEQFF	TGCGCCAGCAGCTGGACAGGGTATGAGCAGTTCTTC
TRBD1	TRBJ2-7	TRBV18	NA	CASSPARQGLYEQYF	TGTGCCAGCTCACCAGCCAGACAGGGATTATACGAGCAGTACTTC
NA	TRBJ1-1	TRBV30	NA	CAWRLNFPEAFF	TGTGCCTGGAGACTAAATTTCCCTGAAGCTTTCTTT
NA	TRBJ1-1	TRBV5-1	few	CASSLGASRNTEAFF	TGCGCCAGCAGCTTGGGTGCCTCTAGGAACACTGAAGCTTTCTTT